Listed here are 22 T cell receptor beta chains from one sample, sequenced in a study of OX40 agonist ivuxolimab in advanced cancers. The assay was immunoSEQ multiplex PCR, and TCRdb's table has in-frame clones only and misses some. The data show tens of thousands of clones, around 86% seen once. The specimen was CD4+ or CD8+ T cells sorted from blood, collected in a trial of the OX40 agonist ivuxolimab. The receptors derive from an adult with an advanced solid tumor such as melanoma, head and neck, liver or kidney cancer.

J is TRBJ2-1 and V is TRBV30; D perhaps matches TRBD1 (6 bases). V dropped 5 bases and J dropped 7 bases, with 9 bases sitting between them. CDR3 length: 11 amino acids. CDR1 GTSNPN and CDR2 SVGIG come from the germline V gene (reference sequence). CDR3 DNA: TGTGCCTGGGGCAGGGGAAATGAGCAGTTCTTC. This encodes CAWGRGNEQFF.

The DNA for the CDR3 is TGTGCCAGCAGCCAAGAACAGGGCAATCAGCCCCAGCATTTT. Amino acid sequence: CASSQEQGNQPQHF. The rearrangement uses TRBV16 and TRBJ1-5, with D possibly being TRBD1 (5 bases). Trimming took off 2 bases at V and 2 bases at J, with 7 bases between the two ends. CDR1 is KGHSY and CDR2 is FQNENV in the germline V gene. CDR3 length: 14 residues.

The V and J genes are TRBV19 and TRBJ1-4; D might be TRBD1 (5 bases). The germline gives CDR1 LNHDA, CDR2 SQIVND (reference sequence). Trimming stripped 11 bases from V and 6 bases from J, with 22 bases between. This CDR3 is built from 15 residues. The CDR3 DNA follows: TGTGCCGCTAAGGGCCTGACAGCCGGTTATGAAAAACTGTTTTTT. Its protein product is CAAKGLTAGYEKLFF.

The CDR3 spells CASSPRTGPSGANVLTF. CDR3 nucleotide sequence: TGTGCCAGCTCACCAAGGACAGGGCCATCTGGGGCCAACGTCCTGACTTTC. This sequence joins TRBV18 and TRBJ2-6; the match to TRBD1 covers 8 bases. The germline CDR1 and CDR2 sequences are KGHSH and LQKENI. CDR3 length equals 17 residues. Trimming took 2 bases from V and 1 from J; bases not matched to a gene: 4.

The rearrangement joins TRBV5-1 to TRBJ2-4; 9 bases fit TRBD1. After removal of 4 bases from V and 9 bases from J, the junction contained 17 bases not matched to a gene. Germline CDR1 SGHRS, CDR2 YFSETQ. CDR3 length equals 17 residues. CDR3: CASSEAGPGQGDGIQYF. The CDR3 nucleotides read TGCGCCAGCAGCGAAGCGGGCCCGGGACAGGGAGATGGCATTCAGTACTTC.

The chain carries TRBV18 and TRBJ2-3; D is unresolved. Germline CDR1 and CDR2: KGHSH and LQKENI. The CDR3 has 13 residues. Trimming removed 0 bases from V and 2 bases from J, with 3 bases in between. CDR3 protein: CASSPPATDTQYF. The CDR3 region has the DNA TGTGCCAGCTCACCACCAGCCACAGATACGCAGTATTTT.

Remarks on this clone: Germline and junction disagree at one end, which may indicate a read error. The genes are TRBV28 and TRBJ1-1; D is unclear. The CDR3 sequence is 12 residues long. Germline V CDR1 and CDR2: MDHEN, SYDVKM. CDR3 loop: CATSLVNTEAFF. In DNA form, the CDR3 reads TGTGCCACCAGTTTGGTGAACACTGAAGCTTTCTTT.

The chain carries TRBV19 and TRBJ2-7; the match to TRBD1 covers 8 bases. The last part of the DNA fits TRBJ2-5 better; the J call may be wrong. The CDR3 is made up of 13 amino acids. The germline V gene encodes CDR1 LNHDA and CDR2 SQIVND (reference sequence). The CDR3 nucleotides read TGTGCCAGTAGTACGGACAGGGAGGAGACCCAGTACTTC. It is translated as CASSTDREETQYF.

The sample holds one count of this clone. This rearrangement joins TRBV29-1 to TRBJ2-1; D is possibly TRBD1 or TRBD2 (5 bases each). The CDR3 is 16 amino acids. Germline lookup yields CDR1 SQVTM and CDR2 ANQGSEA. Trimming stripped 4 bases from V and 5 bases from J, with 21 bases between. CDR3 nucleotides: TGCAGCGTTGTGGGCAGGATTACCTTGGGGGACAATGAGCAGTTCTTC. Protein sequence: CSVVGRITLGDNEQFF.

The CDR3 DNA is TGTGCCAGCAGTGGGGACATCACCGGGGAGCTGTTTTTT. Its protein is CASSGDITGELFF. The chain links TRBV2 to TRBJ2-2; possibly TRBD1 for D (6 bases). Germline CDR1 reads SNHLY; CDR2 reads FYNNEI. CDR3 size: 13 residues. Trimming cost V 4 bases and J 4 bases, with 7 bases left between them.

The gene calls are TRBV11-2 and TRBJ2-7, with TRBD1 matching over 9 bases. Germline V CDR1 and CDR2: SGHAT, FQNNGV. The CDR3 extends over 14 amino acids. The V and J ends lost 5 bases and 5 bases, in that order; junction bases with no gene match: 7. CDR3 in DNA: TGTGCCAGCAGCCCTACCGGGACAGGGAACGAGCAGTACTTC. The encoded protein is CASSPTGTGNEQYF. The entire variable domain, with the rest obtained from reference TRBV11-2 and TRBJ2-7, is as follows: EAGVAQSPRYKIIEKRQSVAFWCNPISGHATLYWYQQILGQGPKLLIQFQNNGVVDDSQLPKDRFSAERLKGVDSTLKIQPAKLEDSAVYLCASSPTGTGNEQYFGPGTRLTVT.

This clone was found a few times. The V call is TRBV23-1, the J call TRBJ2-5, with TRBD1 identical over 7 bases. TRBV23-1 carries the ORF label, with uncertain function. The CDR3 has 15 residues. Trimming took 6 bases from V and 1 from J; bases not matched to a gene: 8. The DNA of the CDR3 is TGCGCCAGCAGGCAGGGGACAGAACGCCAAGAGACCCAGTACTTC. This sequence encodes CASRQGTERQETQYF.

This clone was observed a few times. The chain uses TRBV29-1 and TRBJ2-1; D possibly corresponds to TRBD1 (5 bases). Germline V gene lookup returns CDR1 SQVTM and CDR2 ANQGSEA. The CDR3 is 11 amino acids. The V gene lost 3 bases and the J gene lost 10 bases, with 10 bases spanning the gap. The chain's CDR3 is CSVDRVREQFF. DNA for the CDR3: TGCAGCGTTGACAGGGTTCGGGAGCAGTTCTTC.

DNA of the CDR3: TGTGCCAGCAGCCCACAAATCCAAGCGGGAGCGTACAATGAGCAGTTCTTC. It is translated as CASSPQIQAGAYNEQFF. This chain connects TRBV9 to TRBJ2-1, with 8 bases matching TRBD2. This CDR3 is built from 17 residues. The ends lost 4 bases at V and 4 bases at J; junction bases unmatched: 13. Germline CDR1 SGDLS, CDR2 YYNGEE.

This rearrangement joins TRBV6-1 to TRBJ2-2; 10 bases map to TRBD2. Germline CDR1 reads MNHNS; CDR2 reads SASEGT. Unmatched junction bases numbered 3, after V lost 8 bases and J lost 0 bases. CDR3 size: 15 residues. CDR3 region: CASHSGGPNTGELFF. The DNA of the CDR3 is TGTGCCAGCCATAGCGGGGGGCCGAACACCGGGGAGCTGTTTTTT.

This clone was seen just once. The chain has TRBV9 and TRBJ2-2; D remains ambiguous. The V end was cut by 0 bases, the J end by 0 bases, with 6 bases between. Germline V lookup: CDR1 SGDLS, CDR2 YYNGEE. The CDR3 consists of 15 residues. The CDR3 nucleotides read TGTGCCAGCAGCGTAGAGGGAACGAACACCGGGGAGCTGTTTTTT. Its protein product is CASSVEGTNTGELFF.

V is TRBV12-5 and J is TRBJ2-1; 10 bases align to TRBD2. The germline CDR1 and CDR2 sequences are LGHNT and FRNRAP. The CDR3 has 14 residues. Unmatched junction bases numbered 2, after V lost 5 bases and J lost 4 bases. CDR3 coding DNA: TGTGCTAGTGGTCCTAGCGGGGGTTACAATGAGCAGTTCTTC. Its translation is CASGPSGGYNEQFF.

The chain joins TRBV7-2 to TRBJ2-5; D is unresolved. The end of the DNA aligns better with TRBJ2-7, so the J call may be wrong. Per the germline V gene, CDR1 is SGHTA and CDR2 is FQGNSA. The CDR3 consists of 12 residues. The CDR3 sequence is CASSFGQNEQYF. The CDR3, as DNA: TGTGCCAGCAGCTTCGGGCAGAACGAGCAGTACTTC.

This rearrangement joins TRBV30 to TRBJ1-5; no definite D call. The V gene lost 0 bases and the J gene lost 3 bases, with 12 bases spanning the gap. The CDR3 consists of 15 residues. CDR1 is GTSNPN and CDR2 is SVGIG in the germline V gene (reference sequence). CDR3 sequence: CAWSVKGLYNQPQHF. The CDR3 DNA reads as TGTGCCTGGAGTGTAAAGGGCCTGTACAATCAGCCCCAGCATTTT.

This rearrangement joins TRBV28 to TRBJ1-1, with D perhaps matching TRBD1 (6 bases). The CDR3 consists of 15 residues. V lost 5 bases and J lost 0, with 13 bases in between. In germline, CDR1 is MDHEN, CDR2 SYDVKM. CDR3 in amino acids: CASSGQSPMNTEAFF. The CDR3, as DNA: TGTGCCAGCAGTGGACAGAGTCCAATGAACACTGAAGCTTTCTTT.

V usage is TRBV28 and J usage is TRBJ2-6; D is ambiguous. Trimming removed 0 bases from V and 0 bases from J, with 3 bases in between. Germline CDR1 and CDR2: MDHEN and SYDVKM. This CDR3 is 15 amino acids long. CDR3 region: CASSLWASGANVLTF. The CDR3 nucleotides read TGTGCCAGCAGTTTATGGGCCTCTGGGGCCAACGTCCTGACTTTC.

The rearrangement links TRBV4-2 to TRBJ1-6; D is possibly TRBD1 (5 bases). V gave up 0 bases and J gave up 10 bases, with 16 bases separating them. CDR3 length: 16 amino acids. Germline-derived CDR1 and CDR2 are LGHNA and YNFKEQ. The CDR3, as DNA: TGTGCCAGCAGCCAAGATTCCCAGGGTCCGGAATCACCCCTCCACTTT. Protein: CASSQDSQGPESPLHF.